This is a list of T cell receptor beta chains from one sample in a study of shared clonotypes between healthy human individuals. Data came from immunoSEQ multiplex PCR; TCRdb stores just in-frame clones and leaves some out. The sample records hundreds of thousands of clones, approximately 79% being singletons. The sample taken for sequencing was memory CD4+ T cells sorted from blood. These receptors were obtained from a woman aged 30 to 39 in good health. Both conserved end residues are trimmed from each CDR3. The order of the fields is V gene, D gene, clone size, CDR3 protein. D genes are given only for firm matches. For some rows the clone size is stated as once, few or many, or as a class when expanded; others skip it.

>TRBV5-1|TRBD2|-
ASSGLGLADGELF
>TRBV5-4|-|-
ASSEGSESEAF
>TRBV27|TRBD1|-
ASSIQGRTGELF
>TRBV5-6|-|-
ASSPLGGGQETQY
>TRBV7-4|TRBD2|-
ASSFGGGPMETQY
>TRBV27|TRBD1|-
ASRMGQTNEQF
>TRBV25-1|-|-
ASSYRTDLEQY
>TRBV28|-|once
ASSLLRGGNNQPQH
>TRBV28|-|-
ASTPPGSKNIQY
>TRBV13|-|-
ASSLGGSSYEQY
>TRBV27|-|few
ASSLSSAGANYGYT
>TRBV5-1|-|-
ASSSYSNQPQH
>TRBV5-1|-|many
ASSLVDTGEQY
>TRBV19|TRBD2|-
ASGGLAASYNEQF
>TRBV10-3|TRBD1|once
AISGSTGWTTEAF
>TRBV11-3|-|-
ASSPGHGNQPQH
>TRBV7-2|TRBD2|-
ASSRTSYDEQY
>TRBV7-9|TRBD1|-
ASSLKGARTGELF
>TRBV25-1|TRBD1|once
ASSSRTGSPYGYT
>TRBV9|-|-
ASSPGTPPFREQF